This T cell receptor (beta chain) appears in the sequencing data of a study of beta chain features in type 1 diabetes. General study results and limits: The study found moderately but significantly shorter TCRB CDR3s in all four CD4+ subsets of Type 1 diabetes patients.

This clone was counted between two and nine times. The antigen is not known. TCRB transcripts that were expressed got sequenced, as all of the isolated RNA had been reverse transcribed. Sequenced by immunoSEQ multiplex PCR; TCRdb stores in-frame clones only, minus some. The sample lists a few hundred thousand clones; 13% were seen once. Trimming stripped 5 bases from V and 9 bases from J, with 11 bases between. CDR1 is MNHEY and CDR2 is SMNVEV in the germline V gene (reference sequence). This CDR3 is built from 12 residues. The sequencing sample was made of naive CD4+ T cells from blood. V usage is TRBV27 and J usage is TRBJ1-5; no definite D call. This TCR was recovered from a woman aged 18-35 years with type 1 diabetes. CDR3 loop: CASSPTRVPQHF. The DNA of the CDR3 is TGTGCCAGCAGTCCCACGAGGGTGCCCCAGCATTTT.